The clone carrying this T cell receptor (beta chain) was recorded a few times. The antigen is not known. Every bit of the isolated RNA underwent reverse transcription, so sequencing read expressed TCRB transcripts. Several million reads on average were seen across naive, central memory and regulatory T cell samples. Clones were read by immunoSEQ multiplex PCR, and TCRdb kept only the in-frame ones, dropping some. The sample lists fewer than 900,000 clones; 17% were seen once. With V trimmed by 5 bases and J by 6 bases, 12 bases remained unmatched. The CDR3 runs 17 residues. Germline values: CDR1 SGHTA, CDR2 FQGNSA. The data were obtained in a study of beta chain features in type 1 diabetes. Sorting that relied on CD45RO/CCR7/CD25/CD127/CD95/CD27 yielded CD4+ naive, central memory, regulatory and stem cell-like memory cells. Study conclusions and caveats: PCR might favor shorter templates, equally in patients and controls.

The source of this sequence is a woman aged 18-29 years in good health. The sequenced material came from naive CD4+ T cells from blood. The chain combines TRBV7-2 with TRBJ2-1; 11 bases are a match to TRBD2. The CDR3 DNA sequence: TGTGCCAGCAGCCCTCGGCATTTAGCGGGAGGGATCAATGAGCAGTTCTTC. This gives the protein CASSPRHLAGGINEQFF.